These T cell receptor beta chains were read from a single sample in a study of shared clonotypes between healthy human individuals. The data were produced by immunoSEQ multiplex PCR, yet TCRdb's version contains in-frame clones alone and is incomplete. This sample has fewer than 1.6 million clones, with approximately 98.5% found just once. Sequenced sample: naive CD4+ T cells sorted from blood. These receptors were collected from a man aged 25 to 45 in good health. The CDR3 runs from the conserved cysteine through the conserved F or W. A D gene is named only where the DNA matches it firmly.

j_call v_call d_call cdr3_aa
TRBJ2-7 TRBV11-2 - CASSTGHLYEQYF
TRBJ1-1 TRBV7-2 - CASSLVGRIGTEAFF
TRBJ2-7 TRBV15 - CATSKISSEQYF
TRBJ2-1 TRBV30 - CAWSEGTSWKDEQFF
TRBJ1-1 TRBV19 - CASSIGVVRKLNTEAFF
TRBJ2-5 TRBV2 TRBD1 CASRATGGAETQYF
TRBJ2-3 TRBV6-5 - CASRESWGSTDTQYF
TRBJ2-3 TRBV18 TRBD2 CASSPPPSGRVQYF
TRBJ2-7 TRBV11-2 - CASSFGKYEQYF
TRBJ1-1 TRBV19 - CASSVGGVRMREAFF
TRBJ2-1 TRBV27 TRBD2 CASREGLAEYNEQFF
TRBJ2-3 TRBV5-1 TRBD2 CASSFGRDYFTDTQYF
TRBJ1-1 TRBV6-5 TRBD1 CASSFSTGLDTEAFF
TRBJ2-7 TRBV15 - CATSSGVENSYEQYF
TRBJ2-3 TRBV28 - CASSGAAVGTDTQYF
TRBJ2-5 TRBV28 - CASSLWTRSQETQYF
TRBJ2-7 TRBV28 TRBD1 CASSLTGSPYEQYF
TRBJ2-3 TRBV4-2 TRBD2 CASSQEPLLAGFTDTQYF
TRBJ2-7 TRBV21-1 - CASSKEGTALYEQYF
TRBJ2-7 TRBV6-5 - CASSGGYSYEQYF
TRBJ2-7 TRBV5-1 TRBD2 CASSGLAGSSYEQYF
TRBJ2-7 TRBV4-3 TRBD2 CASSQDLRGWTSGGYEQYF
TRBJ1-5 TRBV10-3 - CAISESNLSNQPQHF
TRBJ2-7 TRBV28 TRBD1 CASSFIPGTVDYEQYF
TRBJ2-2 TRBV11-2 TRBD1 CASSRIQGPTGELFF
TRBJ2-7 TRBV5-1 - CASSLAGGVQDKYEQYF
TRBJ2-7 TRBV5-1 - CASSTGTISEQYF
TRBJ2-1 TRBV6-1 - CASGTAVPNEQFF
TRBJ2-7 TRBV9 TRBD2 CASSVAGGGYEQYF
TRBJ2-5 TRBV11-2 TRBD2 CASSPGTRGETQYF
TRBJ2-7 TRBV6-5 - CASKTSPGAYEQYF
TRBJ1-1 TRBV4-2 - CASSQDNLAGRLNTEAFF
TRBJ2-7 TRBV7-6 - CASSFSILYEQYF
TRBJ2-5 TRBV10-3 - CAISEETAQFRAQYF
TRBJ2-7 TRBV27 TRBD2 CASSPWGGRGSYEQYF
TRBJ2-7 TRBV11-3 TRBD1 CASSQRQGYEQYF
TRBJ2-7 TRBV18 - CASSRNPQGGYEQYF
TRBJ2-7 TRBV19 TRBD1 CASSMTGTYEQYF
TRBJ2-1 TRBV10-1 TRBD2 CASSGTSDLQFF
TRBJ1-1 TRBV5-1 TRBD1 CASSATTGANTEAFF
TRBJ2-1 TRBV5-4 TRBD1 CASSLRQGTNEQFF
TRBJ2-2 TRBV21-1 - CASRNLAYHTGELFF
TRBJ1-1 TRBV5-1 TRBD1 CASSLATGVGQNTEAFF
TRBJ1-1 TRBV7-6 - CASSFNRGSEAFF
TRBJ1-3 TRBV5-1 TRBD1 CASSPDRGIGNTIYF
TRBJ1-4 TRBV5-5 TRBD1 CASSSGTGNEKLFF
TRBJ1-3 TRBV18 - CASSPLFVGSRIGYTIYF
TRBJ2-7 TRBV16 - CASSQSHSQYEQYF
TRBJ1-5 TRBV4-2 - CASSQDMGGNQPQHF
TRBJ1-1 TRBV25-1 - CASSSLSNMNTEAFF
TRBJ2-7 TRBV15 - CATSRERSALSSYEQYF
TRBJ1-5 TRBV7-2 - CASSLVGVGNQPQHF